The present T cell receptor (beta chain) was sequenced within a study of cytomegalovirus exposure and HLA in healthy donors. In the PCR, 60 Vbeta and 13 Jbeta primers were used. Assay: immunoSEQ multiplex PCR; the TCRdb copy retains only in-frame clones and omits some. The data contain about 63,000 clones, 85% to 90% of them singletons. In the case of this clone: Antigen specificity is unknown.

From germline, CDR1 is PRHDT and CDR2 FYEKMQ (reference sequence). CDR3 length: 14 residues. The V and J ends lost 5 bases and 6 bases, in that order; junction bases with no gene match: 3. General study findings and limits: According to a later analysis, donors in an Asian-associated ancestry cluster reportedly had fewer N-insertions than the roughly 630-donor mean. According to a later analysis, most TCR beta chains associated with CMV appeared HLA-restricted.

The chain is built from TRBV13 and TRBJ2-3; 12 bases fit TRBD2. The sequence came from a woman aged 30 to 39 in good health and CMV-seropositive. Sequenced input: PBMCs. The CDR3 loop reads CASSQGTSGDTQYF. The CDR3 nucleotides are TGTGCCAGCAGCCAAGGGACTAGCGGGGATACGCAGTATTTT. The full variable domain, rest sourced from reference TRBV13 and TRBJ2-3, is AAGVIQSPRHLIKEKRETATLKCYPIPRHDTVYWYQQGPGQDPQFLISFYEKMQSDKGSIPDRFSAQQFSDYHSELNMSSLELGDSALYFCASSQGTSGDTQYFGPGTRLTVL.